This TCR beta chain derives from a study of blood T cell repertoires in COVID-19 (dated by TCRdb to about 2020). Study-level background: Samples covering the acute and convalescent phases of COVID-19 were provided by collaborators in the United States, Italy and Spain. The prospective study material was composed of cDNA or gDNA derived from T cells, B-cell-depleted T cells, or PBMCs. The dataset comprised deeply sampled blood TCRbeta repertoires from subjects exposed to, actively infected with, or recovered from COVID-19. The repertoires were released in a freely available public database intended as a resource for research on the immune response to SARS-CoV-2. Samples were obtained from the ongoing ImmuneRACE study (first 160 participants) and from some 1,200 subjects provided by 6 global collaborators. The sample metadata nearly always contained a de-identified subject ID, COVID-19 status, age in years and sex. Where HLA class I and class II types were available, the types were taken from metadata supplied by the sample provider, not from assay-based typing. The investigation overall reported the following: The amount of clinical and demographic metadata varied by source and participant and was provided uncurated.

TCRbeta CDR3 regions were amplified from genomic DNA by means of the immunoSEQ Assay, a bias-controlled multiplex PCR. The published analysis was carried out like this. The number of nucleated cells in each sample was estimated by amplification of reference gene primers within the assay. Sequence reads were collapsed and filtered to measure the absolute abundance of every unique TCRbeta CDR3 rearrangement. For each sample, productive Simpson clonality was calculated by taking the square root of Simpson's diversity index across productive rearrangements. The source is immuneACCESS, and TCRdb retained only in-frame sequences with V and J called. Part of the clones is not carried over; for the studies checked, unresolved V genes explain less than half of this, and the remainder is unexplained. V and J calls and clone size are copied from that table; D and trimming were computed from the DNA. The sample contains roughly 150,000 clones, roughly 73% of them found a single time. Of the sample, around 2.8% falls within the top ten clones.

This clone occurred once. Its specific antigen is unknown. No quality values exist for individual bases; no much larger clone is one base distant. The collaborating institutions used their own protocols to collect whole blood in K2EDTA tubes. Collaborator samples were shipped for TCRbeta analysis as frozen whole blood, isolated PBMCs, or DNA extracted from either sample type. CDR1 and CDR2, per the germline V gene (reference sequence), are SEHNR and FQNEAQ. The CDR3 has 14 amino acids, counting the end cysteine and phenylalanine. This entry keeps only the CDR3 DNA: 42 bases, framed from base 1. V lost 3 bases and J lost 5 bases, and the count of bases not matched to a germline gene is 4.

The receptor's source is a man between 65 and 85 years old with acute or convalescent COVID-19. The sample taken for sequencing was peripheral blood. The chain is encoded by TRBV7-9 joined to TRBJ1-1, with 9 bases aligning to TRBD1. The CDR3 loop reads CASSLTGGLTEAFF. The DNA is as follows: TGTGCCAGCAGCTTGACAGGGGGGCTTACTGAAGCTTTCTTT. Reference TRBV7-9 and TRBJ1-1 proteins supply the regions before and after the CDR3; the full variable domain is: DTGVSQNPRHKITKRGQNVTFRCDPISEHNRLYWYRQTLGQGPEFLTYFQNEAQLEKSRLLSDRFSAERPKGSFSTLEIQRTEQGDSAMYLCASSLTGGLTEAFFGQGTRLTVV.